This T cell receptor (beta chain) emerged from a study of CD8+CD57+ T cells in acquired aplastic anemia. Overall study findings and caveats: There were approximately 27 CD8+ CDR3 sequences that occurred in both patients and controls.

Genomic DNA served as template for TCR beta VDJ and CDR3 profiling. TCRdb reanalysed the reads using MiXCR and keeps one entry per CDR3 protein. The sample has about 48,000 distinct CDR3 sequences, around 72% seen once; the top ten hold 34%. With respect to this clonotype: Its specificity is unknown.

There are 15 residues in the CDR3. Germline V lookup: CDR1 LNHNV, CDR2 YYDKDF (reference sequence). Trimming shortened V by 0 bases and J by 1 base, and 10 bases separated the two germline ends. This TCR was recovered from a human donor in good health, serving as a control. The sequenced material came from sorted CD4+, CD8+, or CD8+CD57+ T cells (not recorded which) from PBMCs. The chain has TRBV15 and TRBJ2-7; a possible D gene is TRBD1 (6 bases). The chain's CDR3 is CATSRDPGTSYEQYF. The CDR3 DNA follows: TGTGCCACCAGCAGAGACCCTGGGACATCCTACGAGCAGTACTTC.